The next 20 T cell receptor beta chains were all read from a single sample in a study of cytomegalovirus exposure and HLA in healthy donors. Clones were sequenced by immunoSEQ multiplex PCR, and TCRdb holds only the in-frame ones, with some missing. The profile shows 90,000 to 100,000 clones, roughly nine tenths of them singletons. The material sequenced was PBMCs. These receptors were taken from a young woman in good health and CMV-seronegative.

The CDR3 sequence is CASSYPGQGPYGYTF. The DNA for the CDR3 is TGTGCCAGCAGTTATCCGGGACAGGGACCTTATGGCTACACCTTC. The rearrangement links TRBV2 to TRBJ1-2; the match to TRBD1 covers 9 bases. This CDR3 contains 15 residues. J gave up 5 bases and V 5 bases, and 9 bases lay outside the gene matches. From germline, CDR1 is SNHLY and CDR2 FYNNEI. The full variable domain, rest sourced from reference TRBV2 and TRBJ1-2, is EPEVTQTPSHQVTQMGQEVILRCVPISNHLYFYWYRQILGQKVEFLVSFYNNEISEKSEIFDDQFSVERPDGSNFTLKIRSTKLEDSAMYFCASSYPGQGPYGYTFGSGTRLTVV.

The CDR3 DNA is TGTGCCAGCAGTGCTCGAAAGTATGGACAGGGGAAAAGCGAACTGTTTTTT. Its translation: CASSARKYGQGKSELFF. The chain employs TRBV27 and TRBJ1-4; 9 bases fit TRBD1. Trimming removed 5 bases from V and 12 bases from J; junction bases left unmatched: 19. There are 17 residues in the CDR3. CDR1 is MNHEY, CDR2 SMNVEV, per germline (reference sequence).

The chain combines TRBV7-2 with TRBJ2-7; D possibly corresponds to TRBD2 (5 bases). The germline CDR1 and CDR2 sequences are SGHTA and FQGNSA. V shed 5 bases and J shed 3 bases, with 14 bases lying between them. This CDR3 contains 14 residues. As DNA, the CDR3 is TGTGCCAGCAGCGCGGAGGTTGTGAGCTACGAGCAGTACTTC. This sequence encodes CASSAEVVSYEQYF. Supplemented by reference TRBV7-2 and TRBJ2-7, the full variable domain reads GAGVSQSPSNKVTEKGKDVELRCDPISGHTALYWYRQSLGQGLEFLIYFQGNSAPDKSGLPSDRFSAERTGGSVSTLTIQRTQQEDSAVYLCASSAEVVSYEQYFGPGTRLTVT.

The J gene is TRBJ1-2, the V gene TRBV18; 9 positions agree with TRBD1. The ends lost 0 bases at V and 4 bases at J; junction bases unmatched: 12. Per germline, CDR1 KGHSH and CDR2 LQKENI. This CDR3 contains 18 residues. In DNA, the CDR3 is TGTGCCAGCTCACCACCTTCCGGACAGGGGATTGGGAGCTATGGCTACACCTTC. Translation: CASSPPSGQGIGSYGYTF.

CDR3 amino acids: CASSASSGGNQPQHF. For the CDR3, the DNA is TGTGCCAGCAGTGCGTCATCAGGGGGCAATCAGCCCCAGCATTTT. This chain uses TRBV6-1 with TRBJ1-5; D perhaps matches TRBD1 (6 bases). The CDR3 contains 15 residues. V gave up 4 bases and J gave up 2 bases, with 12 bases separating them. CDR1 is MNHNS, CDR2 SASEGT, per germline.

V and J are TRBV5-4 and TRBJ2-7, with 13 positions matching TRBD2. CDR3 length equals 16 residues. V dropped 7 bases and J dropped 4; count of bases not matched to a gene: 11. CDR1 SGHNT and CDR2 YYREEE come from the germline V gene (reference sequence). In DNA, the CDR3 is TGTGCCAGCCATCCGGGGACTAGCGGGACGGATTACGAGCAGTACTTC. Its translation is CASHPGTSGTDYEQYF.

This chain links TRBV19 with TRBJ2-5; 7 bases are shared with TRBD1. The germline V gene encodes CDR1 LNHDA and CDR2 SQIVND (reference sequence). V lost 5 bases and J lost 4; bases outside the gene matches: 4. There are 13 residues in the CDR3. The CDR3 sequence is CASSRQGRETQYF. DNA for the CDR3: TGTGCCAGTAGTCGACAGGGACGAGAGACCCAGTACTTC. The entire variable domain, with the rest obtained from reference TRBV19 and TRBJ2-5, is as follows: DGGITQSPKYLFRKEGQNVTLSCEQNLNHDAMYWYRQDPGQGLRLIYYSQIVNDFQKGDIAEGYSVSREKKESFPLTVTSAQKNPTAFYLCASSRQGRETQYFGPGTRLLVL.

The genes are TRBV6-1 and TRBJ2-7; D gene unclear. This CDR3 comprises 10 residues. V lost 7 bases and J lost 5, with 6 bases in between. The V gene's germline CDR1 is MNHNS and CDR2 SASEGT. The CDR3 coding sequence is TGTGCCAGCAATACTCACGAGCAGTACTTC. This encodes CASNTHEQYF.

The chain links TRBV20-1 to TRBJ1-1; D is ambiguous. This CDR3 is built from 11 residues. With 5 bases removed from V and 6 bases from J, the gap between germline ends came to 10 bases. CDR1 DFQATT and CDR2 SNEGSKA come from the germline V gene (reference sequence). In DNA form, the CDR3 reads TGCAGTGCTTCCTCGCAGTCTGAAGCTTTCTTT. This encodes CSASSQSEAFF.

The chain is built from TRBV7-2 and TRBJ2-3, with a weak D call TRBD2 (5 bases). Germline loops: CDR1 SGHTA, CDR2 FQGNSA. Trimming pared 3 bases from V and 0 bases from J, leaving 10 bases between. This CDR3 contains 15 residues. The CDR3 is CASSFISGSTDTQYF. The CDR3, as DNA: TGTGCCAGCAGCTTTATAAGCGGTAGCACAGATACGCAGTATTTT. The whole variable domain, filled in from reference TRBV7-2 and TRBJ2-3, reads GAGVSQSPSNKVTEKGKDVELRCDPISGHTALYWYRQSLGQGLEFLIYFQGNSAPDKSGLPSDRFSAERTGGSVSTLTIQRTQQEDSAVYLCASSFISGSTDTQYFGPGTRLTVL.

J is TRBJ2-3 and V is TRBV10-1; perhaps TRBD1 as D (5 bases). Trimming removed 0 bases from V and 5 bases from J, with 12 bases in between. Germline CDR1 reads WNHNN; CDR2 reads SYGVQD (reference sequence). This CDR3 has 15 residues. CDR3 nucleotide sequence: TGCGCCAGCAGTGAGTCACAGGCCCTGGGAGATACGCAGTATTTT. Translation: CASSESQALGDTQYF.

The CDR3, as DNA: TGTGCCAGCAGCTCTCTGTGGGACAGGGGGTCCTACGAGCAGTACTTC. It specifies CASSSLWDRGSYEQYF. The rearrangement uses TRBV7-8 and TRBJ2-7, with 11 bases lining up with TRBD1. V trimming: 4 bases; J trimming: 1 base; junction bases outside the gene matches: 6. The CDR3 is 16 amino acids. In germline, CDR1 is SGHVS, CDR2 FQNEAQ.

This clone occurred once. The V call is TRBV5-4, the J call TRBJ1-2; the D is unclear. Trimming left V 4 bases short and J 4 bases short, with 14 bases between. The CDR3 runs 14 residues. The germline V gene encodes CDR1 SGHNT and CDR2 YYREEE (reference sequence). This chain's CDR3 is CASSPGLNGYGYTF. Here the CDR3 DNA reads TGTGCCAGCAGCCCAGGACTAAACGGCTATGGCTACACCTTC.

The V and J genes are TRBV4-2 and TRBJ2-1; D is perhaps TRBD1 (5 bases). The CDR3 runs to 14 residues. CDR1 is LGHNA and CDR2 is YNFKEQ in the germline V gene. Trimming cost V 3 bases and J 8 bases, with 14 bases left between them. The chain's CDR3 is CASSQTRERDEQFF. The DNA of the CDR3 is TGTGCCAGCAGCCAGACCAGGGAAAGGGATGAGCAGTTCTTC.

The chain employs TRBV11-2 and TRBJ1-4; 9 positions match TRBD1. Germline V gene lookup returns CDR1 SGHAT and CDR2 FQNNGV. After removal of 5 bases from V and 5 bases from J, the junction contained 15 bases not matched to a gene. The CDR3 is 18 residues long. In nucleotides, the CDR3 is TGTGCCAGCAGCCCTAGAAAACAGGGGGCGAGTCCCAATGAAAAACTGTTTTTT. Translation gives CASSPRKQGASPNEKLFF.

This clone was detected once. The chain employs TRBV5-1 and TRBJ2-7, with TRBD2 matching 8 bases. Germline V CDR1 and CDR2: SGHRS, YFSETQ. This CDR3 contains 14 residues. Trimming cost V 5 bases and J 5 bases; bases outside gene matches: 9. CDR3 in amino acids: CASRDLAGRDEQYF. CDR3 nucleotides: TGCGCCAGCAGGGACTTAGCGGGGCGGGACGAGCAGTACTTC.

In this sample, this clone turned up once. The chain combines TRBV29-1 with TRBJ2-1; 8 nucleotides line up with TRBD1. CDR1 SQVTM and CDR2 ANQGSEA come from the germline V gene. Germline trimming cut 6 bases from V and 8 bases from J; bases unmatched to any gene: 9. The CDR3 is made up of 13 amino acids. CDR3 DNA: TGCAGCGTCGAGGTGGACAGGGATCATGAGCAGTTCTTC. Translation: CSVEVDRDHEQFF.

The chain employs TRBV7-9 and TRBJ2-1; possible D gene TRBD2, 5 bases. The CDR3 is 15 residues long. V lost 5 bases and J lost 10, with 21 bases in between. CDR1 is SEHNR and CDR2 is FQNEAQ in the germline V gene (reference sequence). The CDR3 region is CASSPRGPVGGEQFF. CDR3 nucleotides: TGTGCCAGCAGCCCCAGAGGGCCGGTGGGTGGGGAGCAGTTCTTC.

The gene calls are TRBV7-3 and TRBJ2-1, with TRBD2 identical over 7 bases. The CDR3 is 16 residues long. Unmatched junction bases numbered 13, after V lost 2 bases and J lost 9 bases. Per germline, CDR1 SGHTA and CDR2 FQGTGA. The CDR3 region is CASSLGPSGGLGEQFF. The CDR3, as DNA: TGTGCCAGCAGCTTAGGTCCTAGCGGTGGGCTCGGTGAGCAGTTCTTC.

The chain employs TRBV29-1 and TRBJ1-4, with 8 bases identical to TRBD1. The CDR3 is 12 residues long. CDR1 is SQVTM and CDR2 is ANQGSEA in the germline V gene. The junction had 5 bases not matched to a gene; V was cut back by 7 bases and J by 7 bases. The CDR3 is CSAGQGGEKLFF. Here the CDR3 DNA reads TGCAGCGCCGGACAGGGCGGTGAAAAACTGTTTTTT.